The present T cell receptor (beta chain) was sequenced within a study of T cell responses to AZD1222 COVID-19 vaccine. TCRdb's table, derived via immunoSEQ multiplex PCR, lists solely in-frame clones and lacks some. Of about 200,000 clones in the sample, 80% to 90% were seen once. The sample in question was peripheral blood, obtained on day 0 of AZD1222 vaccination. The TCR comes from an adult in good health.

CDR3 DNA sequence: TGTGCCAGCAGCTTAGACAGAGCCTACGAGCAGTACTTC. This gives the protein CASSLDRAYEQYF. The V gene is TRBV7-9, the J gene TRBJ2-7, with D unresolved. There are 13 residues in the CDR3. The germline gives CDR1 SEHNR, CDR2 FQNEAQ (reference sequence). V dropped 1 base and J dropped 2 bases, with 6 bases sitting between them.